This T cell receptor (beta chain) comes out of a study of neurological immune-mediated disorders. Germline V gene lookup returns CDR1 SGHDT and CDR2 YYEEEE. Trimming cost V 1 base and J 10 bases, with 18 bases left between them. The CDR3 has 15 residues. Study conclusions and caveats: CDR3 amino acid sequences of expanded clones were not shared across subjects, a result suggesting private repertoires in all groups.

This clonotype was recorded many times. Its antigen remains unidentified. TCRdb itself ran the 5' RACE reads through MiXCR, one entry per CDR3 protein. The sample has 81,000 or so distinct CDR3 sequences; 5% to 6% are singletons. Sequences were obtained from PBMCs. The sequence was collected from a woman aged 25 to 45 with multiple sclerosis. This chain joins TRBV5-6 and TRBJ2-1; possibly TRBD1 or TRBD2 for D (5 bases each). The CDR3 DNA is TGTGCCAGCAGCTTGCTGGGGACGGGGATTAGGGAGCAGTTCTTC. Residues: CASSLLGTGIREQFF.